This note documents a single TCR beta chain sequence. As originally analysed: Reference gene primers were amplified, and this amplification served to estimate nucleated cell counts. TCRdb's table, derived via immunoSEQ multiplex PCR, lists solely in-frame clones and lacks some. V, J and clone size derive from that table, while D and trimming were established from the DNA sequence. The sample carries a few hundred thousand clones, around nine tenths recorded once. The data derive from a study of blood T cell repertoires in COVID-19. At the level of the study: Samples representing acute and convalescent COVID-19 were sourced from the United States, Italy and Spain. PBMCs, B-cell-depleted T cells, or T cells provided the cDNA or gDNA that made up the material.

Germline V lookup: CDR1 SGDLS, CDR2 YYNGEE. Trimming removed 4 bases from V and 3 bases from J; junction bases left unmatched: 7. The CDR3 contains 15 residues. The clonotype comes from a woman between 70 and 85 years old with active or convalescent COVID-19. This chain connects TRBV9 to TRBJ1-1; 9 bases are shared with TRBD1. Sequenced input: peripheral blood. CDR3 DNA sequence: TGTGCCAGCAGCTCCCACAGGGGGCCGGACACTGAAGCTTTCTTT. Amino acids: CASSSHRGPDTEAFF. The whole variable domain, filled in from reference TRBV9 and TRBJ1-1, reads DSGVTQTPKHLITATGQRVTLRCSPRSGDLSVYWYQQSLDQGLQFLIQYYNGEERAKGNILERFSAQQFPDLHSELNLSSLELGDSALYFCASSSHRGPDTEAFFGQGTRLTVV.